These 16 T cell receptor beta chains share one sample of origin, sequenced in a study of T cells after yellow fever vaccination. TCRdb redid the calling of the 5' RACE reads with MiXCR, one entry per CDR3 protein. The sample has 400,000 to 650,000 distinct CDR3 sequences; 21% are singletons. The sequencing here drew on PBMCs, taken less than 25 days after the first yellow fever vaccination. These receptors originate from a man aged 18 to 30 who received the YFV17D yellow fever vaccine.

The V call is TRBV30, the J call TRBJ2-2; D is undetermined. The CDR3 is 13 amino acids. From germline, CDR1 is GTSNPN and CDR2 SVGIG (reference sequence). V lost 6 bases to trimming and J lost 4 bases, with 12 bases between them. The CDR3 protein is CACPRRPTGELFF. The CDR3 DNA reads TGTGCCTGCCCCCGGCGGCCCACCGGGGAGCTGTTTTTT.

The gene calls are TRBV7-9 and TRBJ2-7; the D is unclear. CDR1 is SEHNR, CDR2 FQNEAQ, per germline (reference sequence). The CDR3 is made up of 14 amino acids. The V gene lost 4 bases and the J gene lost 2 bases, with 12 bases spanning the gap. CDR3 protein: CASSSDNLPYEQYF. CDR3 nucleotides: TGTGCCAGCAGCTCCGACAATCTTCCCTACGAGCAGTACTTC.

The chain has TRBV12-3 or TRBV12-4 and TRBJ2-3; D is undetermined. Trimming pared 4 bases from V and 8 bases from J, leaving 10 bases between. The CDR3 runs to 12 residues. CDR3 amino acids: CASSWHDGTQYF. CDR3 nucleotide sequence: TGTGCCAGCAGTTGGCATGACGGTACGCAGTATTTT.

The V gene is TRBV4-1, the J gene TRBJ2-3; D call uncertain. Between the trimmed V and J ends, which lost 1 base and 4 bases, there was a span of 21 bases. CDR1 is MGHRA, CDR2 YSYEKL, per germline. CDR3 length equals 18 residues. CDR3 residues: CASSQGLNQVDSSDTQYF. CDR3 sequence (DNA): TGCGCCAGCAGCCAAGGTCTCAATCAAGTTGACTCCTCAGATACGCAGTATTTT.

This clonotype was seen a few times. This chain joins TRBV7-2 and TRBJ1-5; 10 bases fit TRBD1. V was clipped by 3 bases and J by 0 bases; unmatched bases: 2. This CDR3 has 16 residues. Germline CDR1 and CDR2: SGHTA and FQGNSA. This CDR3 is CASSFDRGRSNQPQHF. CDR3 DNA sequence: TGTGCCAGCAGCTTTGACAGGGGGCGTAGCAATCAGCCCCAGCATTTT.

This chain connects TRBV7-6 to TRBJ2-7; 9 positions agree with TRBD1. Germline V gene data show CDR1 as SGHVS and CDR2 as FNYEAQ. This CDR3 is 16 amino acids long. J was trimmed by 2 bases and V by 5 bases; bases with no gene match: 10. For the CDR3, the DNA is TGTGCCAGCAGCCATGGGTCGGGGACAGGGACCTACGAGCAGTACTTC. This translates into CASSHGSGTGTYEQYF.

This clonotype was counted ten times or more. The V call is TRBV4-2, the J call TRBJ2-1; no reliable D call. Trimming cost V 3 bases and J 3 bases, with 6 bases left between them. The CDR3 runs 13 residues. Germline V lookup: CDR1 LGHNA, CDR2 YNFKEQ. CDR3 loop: CASSQGNYNEQFF. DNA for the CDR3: TGTGCCAGCAGCCAGGGCAACTACAATGAGCAGTTCTTC.

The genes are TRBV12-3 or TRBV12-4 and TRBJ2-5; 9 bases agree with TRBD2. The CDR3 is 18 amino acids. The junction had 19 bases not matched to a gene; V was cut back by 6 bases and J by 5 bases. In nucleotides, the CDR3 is TGTGCCAGCAGCCACACTAGCGGGCGGCAAGAAAAAGGGGAGACCCAGTACTTC. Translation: CASSHTSGRQEKGETQYF.

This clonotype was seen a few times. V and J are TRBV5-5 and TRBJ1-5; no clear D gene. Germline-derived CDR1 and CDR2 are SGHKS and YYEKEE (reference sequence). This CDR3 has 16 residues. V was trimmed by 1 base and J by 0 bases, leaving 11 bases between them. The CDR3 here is CASSLRQEISNQPQHF. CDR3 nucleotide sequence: TGTGCCAGCAGCTTGAGGCAGGAAATTAGCAATCAGCCCCAGCATTTT. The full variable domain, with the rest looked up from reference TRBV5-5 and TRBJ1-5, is DAGVTQSPTHLIKTRGQQVTLRCSPISGHKSVSWYQQVLGQGPQFIFQYYEKEERGRGNFPDRFSARQFPNYSSELNVNALLLGDSALYLCASSLRQEISNQPQHFGDGTRLSIL.

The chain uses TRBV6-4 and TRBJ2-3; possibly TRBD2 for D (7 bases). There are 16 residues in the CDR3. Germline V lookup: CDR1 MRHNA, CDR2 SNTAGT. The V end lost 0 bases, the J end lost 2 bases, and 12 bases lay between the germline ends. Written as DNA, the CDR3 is TGTGCCAGCAGTGACTCCGCGGGGGCCCCCACAGATACGCAGTATTTT. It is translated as CASSDSAGAPTDTQYF.

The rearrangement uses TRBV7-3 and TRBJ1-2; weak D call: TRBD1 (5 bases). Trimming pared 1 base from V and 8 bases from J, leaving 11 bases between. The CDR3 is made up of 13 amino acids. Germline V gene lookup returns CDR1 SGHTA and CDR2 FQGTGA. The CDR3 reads CASSLSPGEGYTF. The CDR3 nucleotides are TGTGCCAGCAGCTTAAGCCCGGGGGAGGGCTACACCTTC. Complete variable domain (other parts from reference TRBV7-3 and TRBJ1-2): GAGVSQTPSNKVTEKGKYVELRCDPISGHTALYWYRQSLGQGPEFLIYFQGTGAADDSGLPNDRFFAVRPEGSVSTLKIQRTERGDSAVYLCASSLSPGEGYTFGSGTRLTVV.

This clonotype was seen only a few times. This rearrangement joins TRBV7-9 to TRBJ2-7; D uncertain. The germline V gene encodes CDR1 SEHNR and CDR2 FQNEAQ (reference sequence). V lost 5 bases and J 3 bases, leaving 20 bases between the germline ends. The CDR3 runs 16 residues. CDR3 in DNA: TGTGCCAGCAGCATAAGATCCGGCCCCTCACACTACGAGCAGTACTTC. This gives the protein CASSIRSGPSHYEQYF.

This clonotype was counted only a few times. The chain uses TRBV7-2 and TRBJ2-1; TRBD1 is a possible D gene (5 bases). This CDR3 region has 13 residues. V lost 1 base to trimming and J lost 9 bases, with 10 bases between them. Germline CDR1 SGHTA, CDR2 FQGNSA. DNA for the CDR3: TGTGCCAGCAGCTTAGGGGTTAGGGGTGAGCAGTTCTTC. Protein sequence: CASSLGVRGEQFF.

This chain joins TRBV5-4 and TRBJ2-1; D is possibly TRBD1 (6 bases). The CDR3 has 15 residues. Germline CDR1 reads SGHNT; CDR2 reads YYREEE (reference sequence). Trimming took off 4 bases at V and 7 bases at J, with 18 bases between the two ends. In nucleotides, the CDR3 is TGTGCCAGCAGCAAGGATAGGACAGACGGGAATGAGCAGTTCTTC. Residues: CASSKDRTDGNEQFF.

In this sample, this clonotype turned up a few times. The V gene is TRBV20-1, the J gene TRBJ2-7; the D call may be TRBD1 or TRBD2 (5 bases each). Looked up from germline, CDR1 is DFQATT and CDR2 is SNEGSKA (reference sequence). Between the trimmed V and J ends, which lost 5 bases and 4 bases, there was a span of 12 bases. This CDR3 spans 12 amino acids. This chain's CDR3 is CSAPGREYEQYF. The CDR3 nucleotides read TGCAGTGCTCCGGGACGGGAATACGAGCAGTACTTC.

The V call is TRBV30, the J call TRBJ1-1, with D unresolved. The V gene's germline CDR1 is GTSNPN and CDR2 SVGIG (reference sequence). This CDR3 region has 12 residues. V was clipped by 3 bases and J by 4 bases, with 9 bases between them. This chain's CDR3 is CAWRVPGTEAFF. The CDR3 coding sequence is TGTGCCTGGAGAGTGCCAGGCACTGAAGCTTTCTTT.